The present T cell receptor beta chain was sequenced within a study of T-cell reconstitution after alpha-beta-depleted transplantation in children. Study results and limitations: At the one-year point after transplant, T-cell counts and TCRbeta diversity were found to come mostly from T cells that had been newly produced. There were some patients whose high TCRbeta diversity at day 60 came from surviving recipient T cells and thymic progenitors. Alpha-beta T cells present about two months after transplant were reported to originate from several hundred expanded graft clones.

On this clonotype: The antigen is not known.

Unique molecular identifiers were incorporated during preparation of the TCRbeta library. TCRdb itself ran the PCR reads through MiXCR, one entry per CDR3 protein. Among fewer than 700,000 distinct CDR3 sequences, 10% to 15% were seen once, and the ten largest hold about 2%. The TCR comes from a male patient younger than 18 who had a stem cell transplant for acute myeloid leukemia, so the T cells may come from the graft donor. This specimen consisted of PBMCs, mostly from graft donor cells, obtained 360 days after TCRalphabeta/CD19-depleted stem cell transplant.

CDR3 region: CASTLQGVEGPQHF. CDR3 DNA sequence: TGTGCCAGCACTCTACAGGGGGTTGAAGGGCCCCAGCATTTT. The J gene is TRBJ1-5, the V gene TRBV28; TRBD1 matches 8 bases. The ends lost 7 bases at V and 9 bases at J; junction bases unmatched: 11. The CDR3 is made up of 14 amino acids. Germline CDR1 is MDHEN and CDR2 is SYDVKM.